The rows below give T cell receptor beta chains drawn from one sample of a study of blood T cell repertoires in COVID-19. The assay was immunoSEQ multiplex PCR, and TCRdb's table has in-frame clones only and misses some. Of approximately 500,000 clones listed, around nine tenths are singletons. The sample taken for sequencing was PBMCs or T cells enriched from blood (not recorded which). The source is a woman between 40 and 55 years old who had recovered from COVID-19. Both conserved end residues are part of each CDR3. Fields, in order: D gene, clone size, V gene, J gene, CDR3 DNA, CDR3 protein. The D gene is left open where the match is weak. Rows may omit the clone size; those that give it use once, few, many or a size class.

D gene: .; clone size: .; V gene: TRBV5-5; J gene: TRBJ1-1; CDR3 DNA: TGTGCCAGCAGCTTGGAGGTTAGAGCCTCCCTCTCAGGGACTGAAGCTTTCTTT; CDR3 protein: CASSLEVRASLSGTEAFF
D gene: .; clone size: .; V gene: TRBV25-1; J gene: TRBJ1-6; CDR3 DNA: TGTGCCAGCAGTGACGGTAATTCACCCCTCCACTTT; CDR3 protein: CASSDGNSPLHF
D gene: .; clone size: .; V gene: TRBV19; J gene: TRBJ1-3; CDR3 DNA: TGTGCCAGTAGTACGACAGGTGGAAACACCATATATTTT; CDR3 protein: CASSTTGGNTIYF
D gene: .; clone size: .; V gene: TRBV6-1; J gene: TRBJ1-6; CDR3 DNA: TGTGCCAGCAGTGAAACGGGAGTATCACCCCTCCACTTT; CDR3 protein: CASSETGVSPLHF
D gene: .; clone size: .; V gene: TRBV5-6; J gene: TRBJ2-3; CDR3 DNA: TGTGCCAGCAGGGCTCGGACTAGCACAGATACGCAGTATTTT; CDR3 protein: CASRARTSTDTQYF
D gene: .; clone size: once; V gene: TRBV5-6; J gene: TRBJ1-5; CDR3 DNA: TGTGCCAGCACCCTCGGAGGTGGCAATCAGCCCCAGCATTTT; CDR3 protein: CASTLGGGNQPQHF
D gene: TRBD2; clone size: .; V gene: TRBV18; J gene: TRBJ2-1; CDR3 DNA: TGTGCCAGCTCACCAGTACTAGCGCCCACGAAGGATGAGCAGTTCTTC; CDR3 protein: CASSPVLAPTKDEQFF
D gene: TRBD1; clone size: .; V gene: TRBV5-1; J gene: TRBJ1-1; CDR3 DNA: TGCGCCAGCAGCTTAAACCGGGACAGCGCCAAGGGATGGGACACTGAAGCTTTCTTT; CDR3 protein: CASSLNRDSAKGWDTEAFF
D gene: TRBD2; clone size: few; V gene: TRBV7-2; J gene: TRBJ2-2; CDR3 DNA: TGTGCCAGCAGCGCACAAGCGGGAGCCGGGGAGCTGTTTTTT; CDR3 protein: CASSAQAGAGELFF
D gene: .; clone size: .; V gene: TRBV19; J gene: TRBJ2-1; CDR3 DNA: TGTGCCAGTAGTATCGGGAGTGGGACCTACAATGAGCAGTTCTTC; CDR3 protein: CASSIGSGTYNEQFF
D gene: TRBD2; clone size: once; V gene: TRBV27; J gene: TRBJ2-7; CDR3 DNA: TGTGCCAGCAGTTTAGCTAGCGGGAGCTCCTACGAGCAGTACTTC; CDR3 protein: CASSLASGSSYEQYF
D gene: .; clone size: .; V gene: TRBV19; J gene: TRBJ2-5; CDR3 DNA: TGTGCCAGTAGTATTAGGGGCAGGTCGCAAGAGACCCAGTACTTC; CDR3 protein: CASSIRGRSQETQYF
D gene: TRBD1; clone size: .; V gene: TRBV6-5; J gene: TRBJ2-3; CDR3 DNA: TGTGCCAGCAGTCGGGACAGTATGATCACAGATACGCAGTATTTT; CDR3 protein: CASSRDSMITDTQYF
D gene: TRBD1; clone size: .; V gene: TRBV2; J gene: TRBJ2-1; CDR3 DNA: TGTGCCAGCAGGGGACAGGGGGTATACAATGAGCAGTTCTTC; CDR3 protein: CASRGQGVYNEQFF
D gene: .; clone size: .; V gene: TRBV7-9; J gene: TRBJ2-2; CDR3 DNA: TGTGCCAGCAGCTTAGACGGGACCGGGGAGCTGTTTTTT; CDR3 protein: CASSLDGTGELFF
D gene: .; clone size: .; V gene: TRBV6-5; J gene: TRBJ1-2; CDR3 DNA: TGTGCCAGCAGCGCACGCGGGGGGGGTCGTGGCTACACCTTC; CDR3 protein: CASSARGGGRGYTF
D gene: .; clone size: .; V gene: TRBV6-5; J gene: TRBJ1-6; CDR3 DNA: TGTGCCAGCAGTTACTCGACACGGGAGTCTAATTCACCCCTCCACTTT; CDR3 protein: CASSYSTRESNSPLHF
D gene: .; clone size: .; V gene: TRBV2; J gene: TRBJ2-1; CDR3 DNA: TGTGCCAGCAGTTATATCTCCTACAATGAGCAGTTCTTC; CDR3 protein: CASSYISYNEQFF
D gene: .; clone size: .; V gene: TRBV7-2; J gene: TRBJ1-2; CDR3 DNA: TGTGCCAGCAGCTTCGACGGGGGGTCTGGCTACACCTTC; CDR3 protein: CASSFDGGSGYTF
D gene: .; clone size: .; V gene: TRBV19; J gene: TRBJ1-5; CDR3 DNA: TGTGCCAGTAGTATTCTGGGGCGTCAGAATCAGCCCCAGCATTTT; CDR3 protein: CASSILGRQNQPQHF
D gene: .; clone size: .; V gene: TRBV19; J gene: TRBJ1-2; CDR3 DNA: TGTGCCAGTCGTGTTATACAGGGAAACTATGGCTACACCTTC; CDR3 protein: CASRVIQGNYGYTF
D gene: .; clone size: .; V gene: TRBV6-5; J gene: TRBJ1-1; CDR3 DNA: TGTGCCAGCAGTTACCCAAATGGCCTCAATGAAGCTTTCTTT; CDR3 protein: CASSYPNGLNEAFF
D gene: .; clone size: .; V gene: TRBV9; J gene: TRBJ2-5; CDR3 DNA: TGTGCCAGCAAGGGGTCGGGAGAGACCCAGTACTTC; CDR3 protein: CASKGSGETQYF
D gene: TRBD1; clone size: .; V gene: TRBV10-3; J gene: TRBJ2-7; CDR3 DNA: TGTGCCATCAGTGACGGGACAGGGAGGGTGTATGAGCAGTACTTC; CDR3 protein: CAISDGTGRVYEQYF
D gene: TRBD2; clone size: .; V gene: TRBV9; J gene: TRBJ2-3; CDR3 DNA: TGTGCCAGCAGTCTTCCCGGGACTAGCGGGGACACAGATACGCAGTATTTT; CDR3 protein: CASSLPGTSGDTDTQYF
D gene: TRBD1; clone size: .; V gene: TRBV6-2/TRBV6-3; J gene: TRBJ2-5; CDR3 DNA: TGTGCCAGCAGTTACGCCCGGGACAGGGGGCGAGAGACCCAGTACTTC; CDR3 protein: CASSYARDRGRETQYF
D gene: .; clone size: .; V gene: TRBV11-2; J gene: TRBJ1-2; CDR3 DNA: TGTGCCAGCAGCTTAAGCGGAACGGACTATGGCTACACCTTC; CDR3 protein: CASSLSGTDYGYTF
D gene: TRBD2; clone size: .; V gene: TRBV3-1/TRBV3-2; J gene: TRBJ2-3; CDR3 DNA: TGTGCCAGCAGCCCTTTAGCGGGAGGGCCCGGCACAGATACGCAGTATTTT; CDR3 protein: CASSPLAGGPGTDTQYF
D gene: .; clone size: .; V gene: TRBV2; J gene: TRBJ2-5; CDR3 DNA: TGTGCCAGCAGTGACGGGTCAGGTTGGGAGGAAGAGACCCAGTACTTC; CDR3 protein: CASSDGSGWEEETQYF
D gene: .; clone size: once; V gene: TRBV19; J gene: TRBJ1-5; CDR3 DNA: TGTGCCAGTAGTACCCGAAGAGGGATCTCCAATCAGCCCCAGCATTTT; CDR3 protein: CASSTRRGISNQPQHF
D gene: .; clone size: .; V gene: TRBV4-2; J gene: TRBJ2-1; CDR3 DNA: TGTGCCAGCAGCCAAGATAATTCGTACAATGAGCAGTTCTTC; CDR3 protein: CASSQDNSYNEQFF
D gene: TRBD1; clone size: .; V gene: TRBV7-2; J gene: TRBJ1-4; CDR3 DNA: TGTGCCAGCAGCTTAGCCTCGACAGGGGGCAATGAAAAACTGTTTTTT; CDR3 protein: CASSLASTGGNEKLFF
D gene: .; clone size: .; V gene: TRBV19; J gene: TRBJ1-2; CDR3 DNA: TGTGCCAGTAGGGTACCGGGGGGCGGCTATGGCTACACCTTC; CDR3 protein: CASRVPGGGYGYTF
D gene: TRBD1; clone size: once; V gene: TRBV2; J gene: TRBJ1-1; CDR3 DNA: TGTGCCAGCAGTGAAGCGCGGGGGGACAGGGTGGGGAACACTGAAGCTTTCTTT; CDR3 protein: CASSEARGDRVGNTEAFF
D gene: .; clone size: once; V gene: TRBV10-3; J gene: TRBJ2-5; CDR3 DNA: TGTGCCATCAGTGAGTCGCCCGGGGAGACCCAGTACTTC; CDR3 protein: CAISESPGETQYF
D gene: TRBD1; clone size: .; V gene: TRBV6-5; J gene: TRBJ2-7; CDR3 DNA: TGTGCCAGCAGTTCAGCCTCGGGACAGGGTCCTAATAAGCAGTACTTC; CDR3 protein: CASSSASGQGPNKQYF
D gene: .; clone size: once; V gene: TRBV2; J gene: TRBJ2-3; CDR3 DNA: TGTGCCAGCAACCGGGGAGGTACAGATACGCAGTATTTT; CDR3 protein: CASNRGGTDTQYF
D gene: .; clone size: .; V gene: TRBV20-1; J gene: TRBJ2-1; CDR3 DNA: TGCAGTGCTAGTACTAGCTCACTATCCTATGAGCAGTTCTTC; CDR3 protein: CSASTSSLSYEQFF
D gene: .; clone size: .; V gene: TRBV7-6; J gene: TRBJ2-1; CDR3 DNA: TGTGCCAGCAGCTTAGCGGGAGGCCCCTACAATGAGCAGTTCTTC; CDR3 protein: CASSLAGGPYNEQFF
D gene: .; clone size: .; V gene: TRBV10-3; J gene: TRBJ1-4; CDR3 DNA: TGTGCCATCAGTGAACAGGGTAATGAAAAACTGTTTTTT; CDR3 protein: CAISEQGNEKLFF
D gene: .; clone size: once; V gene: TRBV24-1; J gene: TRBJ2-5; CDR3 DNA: TGTGCCACCAGTGATTTGGAAACAGGGAGAGGAGAGACCCAGTACTTC; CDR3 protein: CATSDLETGRGETQYF
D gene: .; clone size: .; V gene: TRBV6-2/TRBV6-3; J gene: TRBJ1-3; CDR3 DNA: TGTGCCAGCAGTTATGAACAGACCGTCTCTGGAAACACCATATATTTT; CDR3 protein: CASSYEQTVSGNTIYF
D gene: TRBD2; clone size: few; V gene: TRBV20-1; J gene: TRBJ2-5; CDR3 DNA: TGCAGTGCTAGTGCTGTTGCTAGCGGGAGCGTAATCCCAGAGACCCAGTACTTC; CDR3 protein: CSASAVASGSVIPETQYF
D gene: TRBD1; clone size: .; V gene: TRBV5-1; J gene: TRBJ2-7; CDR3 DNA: TGCGCCAGCAGCCTGTCAACTACAGGGGATGAGCAGTACTTC; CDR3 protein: CASSLSTTGDEQYF
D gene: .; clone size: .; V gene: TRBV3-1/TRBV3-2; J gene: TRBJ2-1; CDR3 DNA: TGTGCCAGCAGCCAAGATCAAGACTCCCCTGTCTACAATGAGCAGTTCTTC; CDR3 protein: CASSQDQDSPVYNEQFF
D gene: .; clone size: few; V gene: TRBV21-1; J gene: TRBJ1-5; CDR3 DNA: TGTGCCAGCAGCAGAAGCCCCACAGGGGGCTCGATTCAGCCCCAGCATTTT; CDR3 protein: CASSRSPTGGSIQPQHF
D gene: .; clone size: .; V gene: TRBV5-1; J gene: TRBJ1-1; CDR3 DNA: TGCGCCAGCGGGCAATTAGGACTCACTGAAGCTTTCTTT; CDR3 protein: CASGQLGLTEAFF
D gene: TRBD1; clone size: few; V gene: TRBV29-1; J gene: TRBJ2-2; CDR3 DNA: TGCAGCGCCGTTGGGAACGGGGACAGGAACACCGGGGAGCTGTTTTTT; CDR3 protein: CSAVGNGDRNTGELFF
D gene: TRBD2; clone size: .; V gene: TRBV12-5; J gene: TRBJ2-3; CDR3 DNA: TGTGCTAGTGGGTCTGGTTGGCGGGAGAACTCAGATACGCAGTATTTT; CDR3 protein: CASGSGWRENSDTQYF
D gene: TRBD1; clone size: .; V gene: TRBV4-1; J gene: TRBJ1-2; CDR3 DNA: TGCGCCAGCAGCCAGGGGACAGGGGGCTACACCTTC; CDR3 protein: CASSQGTGGYTF
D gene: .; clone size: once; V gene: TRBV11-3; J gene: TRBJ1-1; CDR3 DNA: TGTGCCAGCAGCTTAGGGGCTGGGAGGAACACTGAAGCTTTCTTT; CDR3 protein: CASSLGAGRNTEAFF
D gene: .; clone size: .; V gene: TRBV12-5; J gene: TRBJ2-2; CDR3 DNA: TGTGCTAGTGGTTTGGTACTAAGCCGAAATCTCGCCGGGGAGCTGTTTTTT; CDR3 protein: CASGLVLSRNLAGELFF
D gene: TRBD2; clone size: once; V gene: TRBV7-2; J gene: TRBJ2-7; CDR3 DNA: TGTGCCAGCAGCTCGTTGGGACTAGCGGGGACAGCCGAGTACTTC; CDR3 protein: CASSSLGLAGTAEYF
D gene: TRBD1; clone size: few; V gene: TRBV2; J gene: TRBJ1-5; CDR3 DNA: TGTGCCAGCAGAGAGGGGGCGTTGGGCAATCAGCCCCAGCATTTT; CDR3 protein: CASREGALGNQPQHF
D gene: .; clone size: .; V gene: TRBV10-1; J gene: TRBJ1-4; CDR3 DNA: TGCGCCAGCAGTGATCAGGGGCTTCATGAAAAACTGTTTTTT; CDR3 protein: CASSDQGLHEKLFF
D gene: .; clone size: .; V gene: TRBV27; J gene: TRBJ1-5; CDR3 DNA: TGTGCCAGCAGTTTACGCCGGGACTCCAAGGGGTATCAGCCCCAGCATTTT; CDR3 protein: CASSLRRDSKGYQPQHF
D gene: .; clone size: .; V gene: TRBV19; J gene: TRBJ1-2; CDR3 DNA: TGTGCCAGTAGTATGGTACGGGGAGTGGATGGCTACACCTTC; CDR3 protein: CASSMVRGVDGYTF
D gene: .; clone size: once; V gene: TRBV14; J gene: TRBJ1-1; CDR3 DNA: TGTGCCAGCAGCCAAGATCTAGACCCGAACACTGAAGCTTTCTTT; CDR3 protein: CASSQDLDPNTEAFF
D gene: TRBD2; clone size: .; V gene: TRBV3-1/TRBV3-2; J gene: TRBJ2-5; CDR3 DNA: TGTGCCAGCAGCCTCGGACTAGCGGGAGAGTACGGTCGGCAAGAGACCCAGTACTTC; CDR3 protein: CASSLGLAGEYGRQETQYF
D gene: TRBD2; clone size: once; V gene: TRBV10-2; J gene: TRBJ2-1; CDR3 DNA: TGCGCCAGCAGTGCCCCGCGGCCGGGGGGCAATGAGCAGTTCTTC; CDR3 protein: CASSAPRPGGNEQFF